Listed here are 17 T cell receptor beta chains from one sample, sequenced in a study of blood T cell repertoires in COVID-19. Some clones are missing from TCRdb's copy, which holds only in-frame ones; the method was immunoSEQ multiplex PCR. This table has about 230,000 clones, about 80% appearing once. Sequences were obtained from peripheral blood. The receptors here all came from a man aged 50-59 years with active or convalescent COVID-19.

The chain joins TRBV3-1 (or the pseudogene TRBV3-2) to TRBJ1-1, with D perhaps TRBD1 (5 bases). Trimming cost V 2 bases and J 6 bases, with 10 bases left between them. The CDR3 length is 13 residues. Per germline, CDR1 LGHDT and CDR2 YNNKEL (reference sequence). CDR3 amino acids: CASSQWGDPEAFF. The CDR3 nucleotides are TGTGCCAGCAGCCAATGGGGGGATCCTGAAGCTTTCTTT.

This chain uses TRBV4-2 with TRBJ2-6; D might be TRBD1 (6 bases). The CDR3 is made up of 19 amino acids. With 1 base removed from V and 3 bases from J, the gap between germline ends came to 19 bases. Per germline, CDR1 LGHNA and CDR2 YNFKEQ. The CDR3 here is CASSQAARDTLSGANVLTF. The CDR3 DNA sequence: TGTGCCAGCAGCCAAGCTGCCCGGGACACCCTCAGTGGGGCCAACGTCCTGACTTTC.

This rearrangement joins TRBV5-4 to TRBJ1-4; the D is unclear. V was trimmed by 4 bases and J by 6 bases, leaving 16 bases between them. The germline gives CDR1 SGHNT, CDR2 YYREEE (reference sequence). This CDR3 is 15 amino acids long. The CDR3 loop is CASSLAQRPDEKLFF. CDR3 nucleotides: TGTGCCAGCAGCCTTGCCCAGCGACCGGATGAAAAACTGTTTTTT.

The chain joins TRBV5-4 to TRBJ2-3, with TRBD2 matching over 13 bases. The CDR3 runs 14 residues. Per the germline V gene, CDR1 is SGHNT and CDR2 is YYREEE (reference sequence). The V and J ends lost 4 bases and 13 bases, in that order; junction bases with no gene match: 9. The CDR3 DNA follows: TGTGCCAGCAGCGGGACTAGCGGGGCCTTCACAGAGTATTTT. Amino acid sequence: CASSGTSGAFTEYF.

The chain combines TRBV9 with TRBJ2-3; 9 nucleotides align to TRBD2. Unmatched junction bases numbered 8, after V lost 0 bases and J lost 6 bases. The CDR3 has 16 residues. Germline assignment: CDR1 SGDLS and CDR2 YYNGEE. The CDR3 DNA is TGTGCCAGCAGCGTAGGTGGCCTAGCGGGGCGGGATACGCAGTATTTT. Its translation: CASSVGGLAGRDTQYF.

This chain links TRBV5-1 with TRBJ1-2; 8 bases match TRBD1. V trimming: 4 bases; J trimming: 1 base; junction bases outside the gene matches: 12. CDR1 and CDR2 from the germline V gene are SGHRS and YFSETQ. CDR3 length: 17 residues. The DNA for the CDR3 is TGCGCCAGCAGCCTGGGCGGGACAGGACAAGATAACTATGGCTACACCTTC. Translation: CASSLGGTGQDNYGYTF.

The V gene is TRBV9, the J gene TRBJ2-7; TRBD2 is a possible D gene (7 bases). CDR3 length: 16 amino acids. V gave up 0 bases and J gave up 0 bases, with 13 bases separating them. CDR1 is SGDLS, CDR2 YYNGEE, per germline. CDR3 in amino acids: CASSVDPRGRSYEQYF. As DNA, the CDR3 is TGTGCCAGCAGCGTAGATCCGCGGGGGCGCTCCTACGAGCAGTACTTC.

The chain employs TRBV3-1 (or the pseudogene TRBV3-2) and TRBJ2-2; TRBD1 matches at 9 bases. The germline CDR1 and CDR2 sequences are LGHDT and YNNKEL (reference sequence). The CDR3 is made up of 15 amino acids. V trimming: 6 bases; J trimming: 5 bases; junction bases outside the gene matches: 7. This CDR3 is CASSDRGGWTGELFF. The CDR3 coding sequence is TGTGCCAGCAGTGACAGGGGGGGATGGACCGGGGAGCTGTTTTTT.

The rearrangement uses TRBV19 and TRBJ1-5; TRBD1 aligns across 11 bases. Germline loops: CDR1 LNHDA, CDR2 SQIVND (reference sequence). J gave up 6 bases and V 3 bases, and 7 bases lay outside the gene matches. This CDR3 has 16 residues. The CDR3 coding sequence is TGTGCCAGTAGTATCCCCGGACAGGGGGCACGTCAGCCCCAGCATTTT. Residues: CASSIPGQGARQPQHF.

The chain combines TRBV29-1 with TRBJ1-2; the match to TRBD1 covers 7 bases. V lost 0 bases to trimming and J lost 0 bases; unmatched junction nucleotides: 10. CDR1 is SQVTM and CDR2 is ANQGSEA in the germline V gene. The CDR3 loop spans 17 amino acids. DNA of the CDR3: TGCAGCGTTGAAGATCTGGAGGGGGCGCTTGCTAACTATGGCTACACCTTC. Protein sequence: CSVEDLEGALANYGYTF.

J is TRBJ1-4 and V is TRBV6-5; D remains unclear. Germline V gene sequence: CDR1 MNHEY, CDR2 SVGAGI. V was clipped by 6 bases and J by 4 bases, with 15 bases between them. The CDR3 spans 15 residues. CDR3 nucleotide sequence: TGTGCCAGCAGCCCCAATCCTGGGAGTAATGAAAAACTGTTTTTT. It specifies CASSPNPGSNEKLFF.

Here the CDR3 reads CATSRGRTGGVNSPLHF. The CDR3, as DNA: TGTGCCACCAGCAGAGGGCGGACAGGGGGCGTTAATTCACCCCTCCACTTT. This chain joins TRBV15 and TRBJ1-6; 11 positions agree with TRBD1. With 1 base clipped from V and 6 bases from J, the junction kept 5 bases outside the gene matches. Germline-derived CDR1 and CDR2 are LNHNV and YYDKDF (reference sequence). CDR3 size: 17 residues.

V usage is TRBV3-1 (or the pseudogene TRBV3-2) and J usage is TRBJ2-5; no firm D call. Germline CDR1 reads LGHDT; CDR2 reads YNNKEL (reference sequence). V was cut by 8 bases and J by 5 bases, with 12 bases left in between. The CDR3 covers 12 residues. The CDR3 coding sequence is TGTGCCAGCGCCCCCGAACAGGAGACCCAGTACTTC. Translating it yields CASAPEQETQYF.

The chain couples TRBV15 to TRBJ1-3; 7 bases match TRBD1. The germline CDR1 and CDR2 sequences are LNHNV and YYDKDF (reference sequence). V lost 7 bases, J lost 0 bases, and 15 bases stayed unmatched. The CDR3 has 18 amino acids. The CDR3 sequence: CATTARGDRRTSGNTIYF. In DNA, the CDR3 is TGTGCCACCACCGCCAGAGGGGACAGACGAACCTCTGGAAACACCATATATTTT.

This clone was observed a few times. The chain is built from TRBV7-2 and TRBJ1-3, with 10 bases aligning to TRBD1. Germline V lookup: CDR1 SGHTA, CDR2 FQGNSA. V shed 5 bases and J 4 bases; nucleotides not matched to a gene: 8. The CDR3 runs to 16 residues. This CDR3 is CASSTGTGVVGNTIYF. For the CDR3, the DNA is TGTGCCAGCAGCACGGGGACAGGGGTTGTCGGAAACACCATATATTTT.

The CDR3 loop is CASRDFSYNEQFF. The CDR3 DNA reads as TGTGCCAGCCGGGACTTTTCCTACAATGAGCAGTTCTTC. The chain recombines TRBV12-3 or TRBV12-4 with TRBJ2-1, with a weak D call TRBD2 (6 bases). The CDR3 consists of 13 residues. V lost 8 bases and J 1 base, leaving 9 bases between the germline ends.

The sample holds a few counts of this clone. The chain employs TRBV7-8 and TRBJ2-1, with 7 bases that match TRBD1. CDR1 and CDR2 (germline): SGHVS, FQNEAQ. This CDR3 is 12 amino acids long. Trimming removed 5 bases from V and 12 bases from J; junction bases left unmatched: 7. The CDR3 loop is CASSLTGKGQFF. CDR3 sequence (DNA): TGTGCCAGCAGCCTGACAGGGAAGGGGCAGTTCTTC.